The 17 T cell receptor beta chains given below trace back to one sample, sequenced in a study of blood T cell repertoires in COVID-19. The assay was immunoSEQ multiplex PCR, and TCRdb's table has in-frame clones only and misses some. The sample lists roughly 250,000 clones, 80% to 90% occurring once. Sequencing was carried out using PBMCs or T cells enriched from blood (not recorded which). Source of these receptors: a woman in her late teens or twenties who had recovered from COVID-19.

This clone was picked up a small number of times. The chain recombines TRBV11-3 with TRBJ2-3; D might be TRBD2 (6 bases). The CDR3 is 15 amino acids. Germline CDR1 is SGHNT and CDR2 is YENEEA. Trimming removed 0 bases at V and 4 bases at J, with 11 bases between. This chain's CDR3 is CASSLDGGSSDTQYF. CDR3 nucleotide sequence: TGTGCCAGCAGCTTAGACGGGGGTAGCTCAGATACGCAGTATTTT.

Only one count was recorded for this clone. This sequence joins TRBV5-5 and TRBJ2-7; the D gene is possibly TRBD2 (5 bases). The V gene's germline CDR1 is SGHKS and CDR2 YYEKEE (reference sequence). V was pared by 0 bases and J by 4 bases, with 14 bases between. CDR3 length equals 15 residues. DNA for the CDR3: TGTGCCAGCAGCTTGGCCACGGGGTGGCAATACGAGCAGTACTTC. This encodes CASSLATGWQYEQYF.

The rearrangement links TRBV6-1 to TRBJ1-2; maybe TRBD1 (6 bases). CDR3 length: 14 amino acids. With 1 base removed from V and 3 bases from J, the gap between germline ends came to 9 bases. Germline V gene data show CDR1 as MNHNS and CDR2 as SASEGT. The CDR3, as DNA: TGTGCCAGCAGTGAAGTGGGGGCAGACTATGGCTACACCTTC. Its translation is CASSEVGADYGYTF.

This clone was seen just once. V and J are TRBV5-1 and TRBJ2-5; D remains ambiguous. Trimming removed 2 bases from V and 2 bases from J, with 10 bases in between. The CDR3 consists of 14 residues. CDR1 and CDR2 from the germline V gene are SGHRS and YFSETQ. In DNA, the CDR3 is TGCGCCAGCAGCTTTTCTGGAGAACAAGAGACCCAGTACTTC. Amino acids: CASSFSGEQETQYF.

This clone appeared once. The CDR3 DNA is TGTGCCAGCAGTGGGTGGGGAGAGGATGAAAAACTGTTTTTT. Translation gives CASSGWGEDEKLFF. The rearrangement links TRBV2 to TRBJ1-4; D unclear. V was clipped by 4 bases and J by 6 bases, with 12 bases between them. This CDR3 spans 14 amino acids. Germline CDR1 SNHLY, CDR2 FYNNEI.

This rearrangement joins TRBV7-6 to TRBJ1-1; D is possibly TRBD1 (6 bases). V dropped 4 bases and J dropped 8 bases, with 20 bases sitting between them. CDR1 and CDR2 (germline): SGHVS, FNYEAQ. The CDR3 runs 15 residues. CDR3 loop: CASSSQQGIEKEAFF. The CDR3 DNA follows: TGTGCCAGCAGCTCCCAGCAGGGGATAGAAAAGGAAGCTTTCTTT.

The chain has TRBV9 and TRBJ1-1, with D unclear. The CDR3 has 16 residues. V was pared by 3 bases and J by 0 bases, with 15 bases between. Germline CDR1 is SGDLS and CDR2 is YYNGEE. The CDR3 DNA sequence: TGTGCCAGCAGCGCCTCACAGTTTCCCATGAACACTGAAGCTTTCTTT. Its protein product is CASSASQFPMNTEAFF.

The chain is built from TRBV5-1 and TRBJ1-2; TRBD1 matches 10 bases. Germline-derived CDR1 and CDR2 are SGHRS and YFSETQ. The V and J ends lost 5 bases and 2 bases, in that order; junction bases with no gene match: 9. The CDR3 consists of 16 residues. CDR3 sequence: CASRLPGQGMNYGYTF. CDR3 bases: TGCGCCAGCAGATTACCGGGACAGGGGATGAACTATGGCTACACCTTC.

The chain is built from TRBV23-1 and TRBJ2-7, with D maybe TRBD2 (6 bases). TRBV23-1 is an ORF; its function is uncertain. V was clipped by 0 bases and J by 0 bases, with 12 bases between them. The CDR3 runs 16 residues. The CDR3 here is CASSQSSGDRSYEQYF. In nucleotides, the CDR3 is TGCGCCAGCAGTCAATCCTCGGGGGATCGCTCCTACGAGCAGTACTTC.

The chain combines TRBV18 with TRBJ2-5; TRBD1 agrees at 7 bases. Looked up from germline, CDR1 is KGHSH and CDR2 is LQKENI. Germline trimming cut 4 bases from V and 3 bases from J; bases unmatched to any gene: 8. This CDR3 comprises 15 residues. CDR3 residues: CASSHDRDREETQYF. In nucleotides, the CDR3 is TGTGCCAGCTCACATGACCGGGACAGAGAAGAGACCCAGTACTTC.

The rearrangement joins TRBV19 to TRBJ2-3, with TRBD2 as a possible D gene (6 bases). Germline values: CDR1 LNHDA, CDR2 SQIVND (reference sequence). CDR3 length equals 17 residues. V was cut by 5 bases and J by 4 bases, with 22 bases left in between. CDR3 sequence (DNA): TGTGCCAGTAGTGTTAAATCCTACGGCGGGGATTCAGATACGCAGTATTTT. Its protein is CASSVKSYGGDSDTQYF.

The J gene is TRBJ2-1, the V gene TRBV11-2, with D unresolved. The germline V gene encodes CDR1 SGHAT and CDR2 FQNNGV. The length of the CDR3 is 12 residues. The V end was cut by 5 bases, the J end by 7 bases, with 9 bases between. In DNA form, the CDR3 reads TGTGCCAGCAGCCCCTCCGGGAATGAGCAGTTCTTC. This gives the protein CASSPSGNEQFF. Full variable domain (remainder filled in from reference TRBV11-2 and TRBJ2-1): EAGVAQSPRYKIIEKRQSVAFWCNPISGHATLYWYQQILGQGPKLLIQFQNNGVVDDSQLPKDRFSAERLKGVDSTLKIQPAKLEDSAVYLCASSPSGNEQFFGPGTRLTVL.

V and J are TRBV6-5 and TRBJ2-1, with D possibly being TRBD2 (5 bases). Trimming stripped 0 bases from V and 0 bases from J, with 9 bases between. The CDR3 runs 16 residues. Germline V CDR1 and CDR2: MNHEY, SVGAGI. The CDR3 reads CASSYSEDSSYNEQFF. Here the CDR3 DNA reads TGTGCCAGCAGTTACTCGGAGGATAGCTCCTACAATGAGCAGTTCTTC.

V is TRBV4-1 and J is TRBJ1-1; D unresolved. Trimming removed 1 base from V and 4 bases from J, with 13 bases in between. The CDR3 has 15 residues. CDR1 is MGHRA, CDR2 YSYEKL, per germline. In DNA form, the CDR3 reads TGCGCCAGCAGCCAAGGCCGCCTGGAGTTCACTGAAGCTTTCTTT. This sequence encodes CASSQGRLEFTEAFF.

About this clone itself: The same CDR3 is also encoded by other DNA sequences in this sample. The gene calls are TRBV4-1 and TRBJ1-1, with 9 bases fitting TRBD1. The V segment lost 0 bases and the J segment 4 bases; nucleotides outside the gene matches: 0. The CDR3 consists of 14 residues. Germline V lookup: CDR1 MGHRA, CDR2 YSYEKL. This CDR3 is CASSQEDRGTEAFF. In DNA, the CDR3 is TGCGCCAGCAGCCAAGAGGACAGGGGCACTGAAGCTTTCTTT.

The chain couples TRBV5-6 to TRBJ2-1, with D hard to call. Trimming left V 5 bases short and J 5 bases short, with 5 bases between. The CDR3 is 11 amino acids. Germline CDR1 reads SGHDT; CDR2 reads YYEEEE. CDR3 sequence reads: CASRSDNEQFF. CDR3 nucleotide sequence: TGTGCCAGCAGGAGTGACAATGAGCAGTTCTTC.

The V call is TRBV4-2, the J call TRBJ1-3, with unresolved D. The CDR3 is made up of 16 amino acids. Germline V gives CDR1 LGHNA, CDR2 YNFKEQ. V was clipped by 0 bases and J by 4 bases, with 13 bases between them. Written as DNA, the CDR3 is TGTGCCAGCAGCCAAGATCTTGAGATATCCGGAAACACCATATATTTT. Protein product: CASSQDLEISGNTIYF.